These 21 T cell receptor beta chains were all obtained from the same sample, sequenced in a study of cytotoxic CD8 clonotypes in ibrutinib-treated CLL. The assay was immunoSEQ multiplex PCR, and TCRdb's table has in-frame clones only and misses some. In the table there are around 140,000 clones, 70% to 90% of which are singletons. The source material was PBMCs, sampled after 24 months of ibrutinib treatment. Receptors originate from a human donor with chronic lymphocytic leukemia.

The chain has TRBV28 and TRBJ1-5; TRBD1 aligns across 8 bases. The J segment lost 7 bases and the V segment lost 1 base, leaving 9 bases of the junction unmatched. Germline-derived CDR1 and CDR2 are MDHEN and SYDVKM. There are 16 residues in the CDR3. The CDR3 bases are TGTGCCAGCAGTTTATTAGGCCAGGGGGCAGGACAGCCCCAGCATTTT. This gives the protein CASSLLGQGAGQPQHF.

The rearrangement uses TRBV25-1 and TRBJ2-7; D is undetermined. Per germline, CDR1 MGHDK and CDR2 SYGVNS. The CDR3 runs 13 residues. Trimming stripped 4 bases from V and 2 bases from J, with 9 bases between. The CDR3 sequence is CASSAQTTYEQYF. The CDR3 DNA follows: TGTGCCAGCAGTGCTCAGACCACCTACGAGCAGTACTTC.

J is TRBJ1-5 and V is TRBV7-2, with TRBD1 matching 8 bases. Germline CDR1 and CDR2: SGHTA and FQGNSA. The trim removed 4 bases at V and 7 bases at J, leaving 0 bases unmatched. The CDR3 length is 12 residues. Written as DNA, the CDR3 is TGTGCCAGCAGCTGGGACAGGCAGCCCCAGCATTTT. It specifies CASSWDRQPQHF. Variable domain in full (rest from reference TRBV7-2 and TRBJ1-5): GAGVSQSPSNKVTEKGKDVELRCDPISGHTALYWYRQSLGQGLEFLIYFQGNSAPDKSGLPSDRFSAERTGGSVSTLTIQRTQQEDSAVYLCASSWDRQPQHFGDGTRLSIL.

The CDR3 region is CASSEGKLGKETQYF. DNA for the CDR3: TGTGCCAGCAGTGAAGGGAAACTGGGGAAAGAGACCCAGTACTTC. This chain uses TRBV6-1 with TRBJ2-5; no firm D call. CDR3 length: 15 residues. Trimming pared 1 base from V and 3 bases from J, leaving 12 bases between. CDR1 and CDR2 (germline): MNHNS, SASEGT.

V usage is TRBV5-1 and J usage is TRBJ2-4; 8 nucleotides align to TRBD1. V was pared by 0 bases and J by 8 bases, with 13 bases of the junction left unmatched. Germline V gene sequence: CDR1 SGHRS, CDR2 YFSETQ. This CDR3 comprises 17 residues. The chain's CDR3 is CASSLGQGPGASDIQYF. The CDR3 bases are TGCGCCAGCAGCTTGGGACAGGGGCCTGGCGCAAGTGACATTCAGTACTTC.

The chain employs TRBV19 and TRBJ1-1; D perhaps matches TRBD1 (6 bases). This CDR3 has 14 amino acids. V lost 6 bases and J 2 bases, leaving 13 bases between the germline ends. Germline CDR1 LNHDA, CDR2 SQIVND (reference sequence). The CDR3 bases are TGTGCCAGTAGCCAGGACAGCAGAAACACTGAAGCTTTCTTT. Its protein is CASSQDSRNTEAFF.

J is TRBJ1-1 and V is TRBV27; D remains ambiguous. The CDR3 loop spans 13 amino acids. V lost 3 bases to trimming and J lost 1 base, with 6 bases between them. Germline CDR1 is MNHEY and CDR2 is SMNVEV (reference sequence). CDR3 nucleotide sequence: TGTGCCAGCAGTTTTTTCCGGAACACTGAAGCTTTCTTT. This translates into CASSFFRNTEAFF.

The V call is TRBV2, the J call TRBJ1-5, with a tentative D call TRBD1 (5 bases). V shed 8 bases and J shed 2 bases, with 13 bases lying between them. CDR3 length equals 14 residues. Germline V gene sequence: CDR1 SNHLY, CDR2 FYNNEI. The CDR3 DNA is TGTGCCAGCCAGCAGGGCGGACGCAATCAGCCCCAGCATTTT. Protein product: CASQQGGRNQPQHF.

J is TRBJ2-1 and V is TRBV7-2; D is possibly TRBD1 (6 bases). V was pared by 5 bases and J by 3 bases, with 11 bases between. This CDR3 contains 14 residues. Looked up from germline, CDR1 is SGHTA and CDR2 is FQGNSA. CDR3 region: CASSLRTDYNEQFF. DNA of the CDR3: TGTGCCAGCAGCCTGAGGACAGACTACAATGAGCAGTTCTTC.

This sequence joins TRBV18 and TRBJ2-7; D is unclear. There are 11 residues in the CDR3. The germline CDR1 and CDR2 sequences are KGHSH and LQKENI. V was shortened by 2 bases and J by 5 bases, with 4 bases between the two germline ends. CDR3 amino acids: CASSPGDEQYF. The DNA for the CDR3 is TGTGCCAGCTCACCAGGTGACGAGCAGTACTTC.

The chain combines TRBV28 with TRBJ2-7; the D gene is possibly TRBD1 (5 bases). CDR3 length equals 13 residues. Trimming took 5 bases from V and 0 from J, leaving 8 bases between them. Germline loops: CDR1 MDHEN, CDR2 SYDVKM. In DNA form, the CDR3 reads TGTGCCAGCAGTGTGGACAACTCCTACGAGCAGTACTTC. This translates into CASSVDNSYEQYF.

The CDR3 DNA follows: TGCGCCAGCAGCCCCTCCTTGGGACAGGGGGCCTACGAGCAGTACTTC. Its translation: CASSPSLGQGAYEQYF. The chain carries TRBV4-1 and TRBJ2-7, with TRBD1 matching over 11 bases. Germline values: CDR1 MGHRA, CDR2 YSYEKL. This CDR3 is built from 16 residues. Unmatched junction bases numbered 7, after V lost 4 bases and J lost 2 bases.

The gene calls are TRBV28 and TRBJ2-7; maybe TRBD2 (6 bases). V lost 5 bases and J 2 bases, leaving 31 bases between the germline ends. The CDR3 spans 20 residues. Germline lookup yields CDR1 MDHEN and CDR2 SYDVKM. The DNA for the CDR3 is TGTGCCAGCAGTCTAAATCACTTGACTAGGGGTTTCGGTGGTACCTACGAGCAGTACTTC. Residues: CASSLNHLTRGFGGTYEQYF. The entire variable domain, with the rest obtained from reference TRBV28 and TRBJ2-7, is as follows: DVKVTQSSRYLVKRTGEKVFLECVQDMDHENMFWYRQDPGLGLRLIYFSYDVKMKEKGDIPEGYSVSREKKERFSLILESASTNQTSMYLCASSLNHLTRGFGGTYEQYFGPGTRLTVT.

This chain joins TRBV19 and TRBJ2-6, with D possibly matching TRBD2 (5 bases). CDR3 length: 15 residues. Trimming cost V 6 bases and J 1 base, with 10 bases left between them. Germline V CDR1 and CDR2: LNHDA, SQIVND (reference sequence). The CDR3 here is CASSSRGSGANVLTF. In DNA form, the CDR3 reads TGTGCCAGTAGCTCACGGGGTTCTGGGGCCAACGTCCTGACTTTC.

The sample holds a few counts of this clone. The chain carries TRBV29-1 and TRBJ1-3, with no clear D. The CDR3 is made up of 12 amino acids. Germline loops: CDR1 SQVTM, CDR2 ANQGSEA. V lost 6 bases, J lost 3 bases, and 9 bases lay in between. DNA for the CDR3: TGCAGCGTCCGCGGAGGTGGAAACACCATATATTTT. It yields the protein CSVRGGGNTIYF. Filled out from reference TRBV29-1 and TRBJ1-3, the complete variable domain reads SAVISQKPSRDICQRGTSLTIQCQVDSQVTMMFWYRQQPGQSLTLIATANQGSEATYESGFVIDKFPISRPNLTFSTLTVSNMSPEDSSIYLCSVRGGGNTIYFGEGSWLTVV.

The CDR3 spells CASILEGGYTF. In DNA, the CDR3 is TGTGCCAGCATCCTCGAGGGAGGCTACACCTTC. This chain uses TRBV9 with TRBJ1-2, with D unresolved. Germline CDR1 reads SGDLS; CDR2 reads YYNGEE. This CDR3 contains 11 residues. V lost 6 bases to trimming and J lost 8 bases, with 11 bases between them.

V gene TRBV6-6 combines with J gene TRBJ2-1; D is perhaps TRBD1 (5 bases). Trimming removed 6 bases from V and 4 bases from J, with 13 bases in between. CDR3 length equals 14 residues. The germline gives CDR1 MNHNY, CDR2 SVGAGI (reference sequence). DNA for the CDR3: TGTGCCAGCAGCCGACAGAATCTTTACAATGAGCAGTTCTTC. Its translation is CASSRQNLYNEQFF.

The chain combines TRBV29-1 with TRBJ2-3; D is unclear. V gave up 3 bases and J gave up 2 bases, with 15 bases separating them. The length of the CDR3 is 15 residues. The germline CDR1 and CDR2 sequences are SQVTM and ANQGSEA. CDR3 in DNA: TGCAGCGTTGAGACGCTAGAAACGTTCACAGATACGCAGTATTTT. It is translated as CSVETLETFTDTQYF.

This clone was observed a handful of times. This chain links TRBV19 with TRBJ1-2; no definite D call. This CDR3 is 12 amino acids long. CDR1 and CDR2 (germline): LNHDA, SQIVND (reference sequence). V was cut by 7 bases and J by 4 bases, with 10 bases left in between. The chain's CDR3 is CASMVPRYGYTF. CDR3 DNA: TGTGCCAGTATGGTACCGCGCTATGGCTACACCTTC.

J is TRBJ2-7 and V is TRBV28; TRBD1 matches at 8 bases. The V gene's germline CDR1 is MDHEN and CDR2 SYDVKM. J lost 4 bases, V lost 8 bases, and 7 bases had no gene match. The CDR3 runs 13 residues. CDR3 DNA sequence: TGTGCCAGCGAGGACAGGGTATCATACGAGCAGTACTTC. This gives the protein CASEDRVSYEQYF.

This clone came up a few times. This chain connects TRBV7-3 to TRBJ2-2; no reliable D call. V gave up 0 bases and J gave up 2 bases, with 1 base separating them. Germline V lookup: CDR1 SGHTA, CDR2 FQGTGA. The CDR3 covers 13 residues. Written as DNA, the CDR3 is TGTGCCAGCAGCTTAACCAACACCGGGGAGCTGTTTTTT. Amino acids: CASSLTNTGELFF.